This passage covers 31 T cell receptor beta chains from one sample sequenced in a study of blood T cell repertoires in COVID-19. This table comes from immunoSEQ multiplex PCR, and its TCRdb copy is limited to in-frame clones, with some not included. This table has approximately 170,000 clones, around 79% appearing once. The sample taken for sequencing was PBMCs or T cells enriched from blood (not recorded which). The receptor set was obtained from a woman aged 70-85 years in a cohort exposed to, infected with or recovered from COVID-19 (not recorded which).

J is TRBJ2-7 and V is TRBV4-1, with 8 bases fitting TRBD2. This CDR3 has 15 residues. Trimming at V came to 2 bases and at J to 0 bases, leaving 3 bases not matched to a gene. The V gene's germline CDR1 is MGHRA and CDR2 YSYEKL. CDR3: CASSQIAGFSYEQYF. The DNA for the CDR3 is TGCGCCAGCAGCCAAATAGCGGGGTTCTCCTACGAGCAGTACTTC.

This clone has ten or more counts. The rearrangement uses TRBV19 and TRBJ2-1; 8 bases fit TRBD1. Germline-derived CDR1 and CDR2 are LNHDA and SQIVND (reference sequence). Unmatched junction bases numbered 9, after V lost 1 base and J lost 4 bases. The CDR3 is 17 amino acids. The CDR3 nucleotides read TGTGCCAGTAGTATAGGAGCAGGACAGGGTGGTTACAATGAGCAGTTCTTC. Translated, it gives CASSIGAGQGGYNEQFF.

J is TRBJ1-1 and V is TRBV7-3; 10 bases are shared with TRBD1. V trimming: 8 bases; J trimming: 4 bases; junction bases outside the gene matches: 7. The CDR3 loop spans 14 amino acids. Per germline, CDR1 SGHTA and CDR2 FQGTGA. The CDR3 region has the DNA TGTGCCAGCCACGGGACAGGGGTTGTCACTGAAGCTTTCTTT. Its translation: CASHGTGVVTEAFF.

The V gene is TRBV30, the J gene TRBJ2-1, with D possibly being TRBD1 (6 bases). The germline V gene has CDR1 GTSNPN and CDR2 SVGIG (reference sequence). Trimming shortened V by 4 bases and J by 8 bases, and 18 bases separated the two germline ends. The CDR3 is made up of 14 amino acids. In DNA, the CDR3 is TGTGCCTGGAATTCAGGTACAGGGTTCGATGAGCAGTTCTTC. Translation gives CAWNSGTGFDEQFF. Complete variable domain (other parts from reference TRBV30 and TRBJ2-1): SQTIHQWPATLVQPVGSPLSLECTVEGTSNPNLYWYRQAAGRGLQLLFYSVGIGQISSEVPQNLSASRPQDRQFILSSKKLLLSDSGFYLCAWNSGTGFDEQFFGPGTRLTVL.

The chain carries TRBV6-2 or TRBV6-3 and TRBJ2-7; perhaps TRBD2 as D (6 bases). The CDR3 sequence is 15 residues long. With 1 base removed from V and 7 bases from J, the gap between germline ends came to 17 bases. The germline gives CDR1 MNHEY, CDR2 SVGEGT. CDR3 protein: CASSYWASDPREQYF. The CDR3 DNA sequence: TGTGCCAGCAGTTACTGGGCTAGCGATCCTCGGGAGCAGTACTTC.

This chain joins TRBV27 and TRBJ1-5, with TRBD1 as a possible D gene (5 bases). V lost 1 base and J lost 4, with 8 bases in between. From germline, CDR1 is MNHEY and CDR2 SMNVEV (reference sequence). The CDR3 is 14 residues long. CDR3 in amino acids: CASSLWAGNQPQHF. The CDR3 DNA follows: TGTGCCAGCAGTTTATGGGCAGGGAATCAGCCCCAGCATTTT.

The V call is TRBV4-1, the J call TRBJ2-7; the D gene is possibly TRBD2 (5 bases). Between the trimmed V and J ends, which lost 3 bases and 9 bases, there was a span of 15 bases. CDR1 and CDR2 from the germline V gene are MGHRA and YSYEKL. This CDR3 has 13 residues. In nucleotides, the CDR3 is TGCGCCAGCAGCCAGGCGGGCCATAGTAGGCAGTACTTC. Translating gives CASSQAGHSRQYF.

The chain has TRBV5-1 and TRBJ1-1, with 7 bases aligning to TRBD1. This CDR3 is 15 amino acids long. From germline, CDR1 is SGHRS and CDR2 YFSETQ. The V gene end was trimmed by 2 bases and the J gene end by 1 base; junction bases not matched to a gene: 5. The CDR3 sequence is CASSLTGVGNTEAFF. In DNA form, the CDR3 reads TGCGCCAGCAGCTTAACAGGGGTCGGGAACACTGAAGCTTTCTTT.

V usage is TRBV18 and J usage is TRBJ1-1; TRBD1 matches at 7 bases. The J segment lost 0 bases and the V segment lost 3 bases, leaving 7 bases of the junction unmatched. Looked up from germline, CDR1 is KGHSH and CDR2 is LQKENI. The CDR3 is 16 residues long. The CDR3 DNA follows: TGTGCCAGCTCACCTCAGGAGGGGGCAATGAACACTGAAGCTTTCTTT. This sequence encodes CASSPQEGAMNTEAFF.

As regards this clone: A read error may produce the germline difference seen at one junction end. The rearrangement joins TRBV28 to TRBJ2-7, with a possible D match to TRBD1 (5 bases). CDR3 length equals 15 residues. The germline gives CDR1 MDHEN, CDR2 SYDVKM. CDR3 region: CASSLVGDSSSEQYF. CDR3 in DNA: TGTGCCAGCAGTTTAGTAGGGGATTCCTCCTCCGAGCAGTACTTC. The variable domain in full, completed from reference TRBV28 and TRBJ2-7, reads DVKVTQSSRYLVKRTGEKVFLECVQDMDHENMFWYRQDPGLGLRLIYFSYDVKMKEKGDIPEGYSVSREKKERFSLILESASTNQTSMYLCASSLVGDSSSEQYFGPGTRLTVT.

This CDR3 reads CASSLGGGNFNEQFF. The DNA for the CDR3 is TGCGCCAGCAGCTTGGGCGGCGGGAATTTCAATGAGCAGTTCTTC. V gene TRBV5-1 combines with J gene TRBJ2-1; possible D gene TRBD2, 6 bases. The CDR3 runs to 15 residues. Deletions cut 0 bases from V and 6 bases from J, with 13 bases between. The germline CDR1 and CDR2 sequences are SGHRS and YFSETQ.

This clone was seen a few times. The chain carries TRBV2 and TRBJ1-5; the match to TRBD1 covers 8 bases. J gave up 6 bases and V 4 bases, and 11 bases lay outside the gene matches. This CDR3 region has 16 residues. CDR1 and CDR2 (germline): SNHLY, FYNNEI. The CDR3 region is CASSVGQGLNVQPQHF. As DNA, the CDR3 is TGTGCCAGCAGTGTTGGACAGGGCCTGAACGTTCAGCCCCAGCATTTT.

The rearrangement links TRBV3-1 (or the pseudogene TRBV3-2) to TRBJ1-1; the D is unclear. With 4 bases removed from V and 1 base from J, the gap between germline ends came to 10 bases. This CDR3 spans 14 amino acids. Looked up from germline, CDR1 is LGHDT and CDR2 is YNNKEL (reference sequence). CDR3 loop: CASSPTSTNTEAFF. CDR3 nucleotides: TGTGCCAGCAGCCCGACTTCGACGAACACTGAAGCTTTCTTT.

The chain joins TRBV18 to TRBJ1-2, with 8 bases fitting TRBD1. The V segment lost 3 bases and the J segment 6 bases; nucleotides outside the gene matches: 12. Per the germline V gene, CDR1 is KGHSH and CDR2 is LQKENI. The CDR3 is made up of 16 amino acids. CDR3 nucleotide sequence: TGTGCCAGCTCACCTCTGACAGGGGATTCCCCAGATGGCTACACCTTC. It encodes CASSPLTGDSPDGYTF.

The V and J genes are TRBV24-1 and TRBJ2-3, with D perhaps matching TRBD1 (6 bases). The CDR3 has 16 amino acids. The V gene's germline CDR1 is KGHDR and CDR2 SFDVKD. V gave up 7 bases and J gave up 0 bases, with 16 bases separating them. The CDR3 is CATSHRVSSSTDTQYF. The CDR3 DNA is TGTGCCACCAGCCACAGGGTTTCGTCTAGCACAGATACGCAGTATTTT.

As DNA, the CDR3 is TGTGCCAGCAGCCAATATCGGGGGGCTCTCGGAAACACCATATATTTT. It yields the protein CASSQYRGALGNTIYF. The V gene is TRBV3-1 (or the pseudogene TRBV3-2), the J gene TRBJ1-3, with D possibly being TRBD1 (6 bases). This CDR3 has 16 amino acids. Germline-derived CDR1 and CDR2 are LGHDT and YNNKEL (reference sequence). V dropped 2 bases and J dropped 4 bases, with 15 bases sitting between them.

The V and J genes are TRBV29-1 and TRBJ2-3; 10 nucleotides line up with TRBD2. Germline V gene sequence: CDR1 SQVTM, CDR2 ANQGSEA. The CDR3 is 14 amino acids. V trimming: 4 bases; J trimming: 5 bases; junction bases outside the gene matches: 6. CDR3 bases: TGCAGCGTTGTAAGACTAGCGGGCGGAGATACGCAGTATTTT. Translated, it gives CSVVRLAGGDTQYF.

This sequence joins TRBV28 and TRBJ1-5, with 9 bases identical to TRBD1. The V and J ends lost 5 bases and 6 bases, in that order; junction bases with no gene match: 11. The CDR3 sequence is 16 residues long. The germline V gene has CDR1 MDHEN and CDR2 SYDVKM. The CDR3 loop is CASSKGQGFEGQPQHF. The CDR3 coding sequence is TGTGCCAGCAGTAAGGGACAGGGCTTCGAGGGTCAGCCCCAGCATTTT.

The table lists this clone with a few counts. V and J are TRBV28 and TRBJ1-2, with 10 bases that match TRBD1. The V gene's germline CDR1 is MDHEN and CDR2 SYDVKM. The CDR3 totals 15 residues. Trimming took 1 base from V and 6 from J; bases not matched to a gene: 5. DNA for the CDR3: TGTGCCAGCAGTTTATCGGACAGGGGGACGGATGGCTACACCTTC. Its translation: CASSLSDRGTDGYTF.

Details on this clone: This specimen includes other DNA sequences encoding the same CDR3. This chain connects TRBV4-1 to TRBJ2-7; 8 bases fit TRBD1. From germline, CDR1 is MGHRA and CDR2 YSYEKL. J lost 2 bases, V lost 1 base, and 7 bases had no gene match. The CDR3 loop spans 16 amino acids. CDR3 nucleotide sequence: TGCGCCAGCAGCCAAGGCCCCGGACAGGGCACCTACGAGCAGTACTTC. Translating it yields CASSQGPGQGTYEQYF.

This clone came up once. The rearrangement links TRBV28 to TRBJ2-7; D unclear. Trimming shortened V by 2 bases and J by 0 bases, and 11 bases separated the two germline ends. CDR3 size: 15 residues. CDR1 MDHEN and CDR2 SYDVKM come from the germline V gene. As DNA, the CDR3 is TGTGCCAGCAGTTTACCAGGATCCCACTCCTACGAGCAGTACTTC. Translation: CASSLPGSHSYEQYF.

This chain joins TRBV28 and TRBJ1-1; D gene ambiguous. CDR1 and CDR2 (germline): MDHEN, SYDVKM. Trimming took off 6 bases at V and 3 bases at J, with 8 bases between the two ends. The CDR3 has 12 amino acids. As DNA, the CDR3 is TGTGCCAGCAGCCCGGGGTACACTGAAGCTTTCTTT. Amino acids: CASSPGYTEAFF.

This clone has just one count. This chain uses TRBV29-1 with TRBJ1-5; D possibly corresponds to TRBD1 (6 bases). The CDR3 has 13 residues. CDR1 and CDR2 from the germline V gene are SQVTM and ANQGSEA. The V and J ends lost 7 bases and 3 bases respectively, with 13 bases between them. The CDR3 reads CSASTGFNQPQHF. As DNA, the CDR3 is TGCAGCGCATCTACAGGGTTCAATCAGCCCCAGCATTTT.

This chain's CDR3 is CASSLRDRGQPQHF. The CDR3 DNA sequence: TGTGCCAGCAGCCTCCGGGACAGGGGCCAGCCCCAGCATTTT. The J gene is TRBJ1-5, the V gene TRBV5-6; 10 bases are a match to TRBD1. V shed 4 bases, J shed 7 bases, and the junction held 5 bases outside the gene matches. The CDR3 covers 14 residues. CDR1 SGHDT and CDR2 YYEEEE come from the germline V gene.

The chain uses TRBV6-2 or TRBV6-3 and TRBJ2-1, with D possibly matching TRBD1 (6 bases). CDR3 length equals 13 residues. Germline CDR1 MNHEY, CDR2 SVGEGT. Trimming stripped 5 bases from V and 3 bases from J, with 8 bases between. CDR3 loop: CASSQTGYNEQFF. CDR3 coding DNA: TGTGCCAGCAGTCAGACAGGCTACAATGAGCAGTTCTTC.

V usage is TRBV7-2 and J usage is TRBJ1-4, with 7 bases matching TRBD1. Trimming cost V 4 bases and J 6 bases; bases outside gene matches: 5. CDR1 and CDR2 from the germline V gene are SGHTA and FQGNSA. This CDR3 contains 14 residues. The CDR3 loop reads CASSSTGMDEKLFF. The CDR3 DNA follows: TGTGCCAGCAGCTCGACAGGGATGGATGAAAAACTGTTTTTT. Looking up the rest from reference TRBV7-2 and TRBJ1-4 gives the full variable domain: GAGVSQSPSNKVTEKGKDVELRCDPISGHTALYWYRQSLGQGLEFLIYFQGNSAPDKSGLPSDRFSAERTGGSVSTLTIQRTQQEDSAVYLCASSSTGMDEKLFFGSGTQLSVL.

The chain combines TRBV27 with TRBJ2-1; TRBD1 agrees at 10 bases. From germline, CDR1 is MNHEY and CDR2 SMNVEV (reference sequence). This CDR3 is built from 18 residues. The junction had 14 bases not matched to a gene; V was cut back by 6 bases and J by 3 bases. The CDR3 sequence is CASSPLDTWTGGYNEQFF. The CDR3 nucleotides are TGTGCCAGCAGCCCCCTCGACACATGGACAGGGGGCTACAATGAGCAGTTCTTC.

This clone has only one observation. V is TRBV5-6 and J is TRBJ2-2, with D tentatively TRBD1 (5 bases). The CDR3 contains 15 residues. CDR1 SGHDT and CDR2 YYEEEE come from the germline V gene. V was trimmed by 2 bases and J by 1 base, leaving 9 bases between them. The DNA of the CDR3 is TGTGCCAGCAGCTTCAGGGTTCTGAACACCGGGGAGCTGTTTTTT. It is translated as CASSFRVLNTGELFF.

This rearrangement joins TRBV4-3 to TRBJ2-2; the D gene is possibly TRBD1 (6 bases). V was trimmed by 3 bases and J by 6 bases, leaving 20 bases between them. This CDR3 is 17 amino acids long. CDR1 is LGHNA and CDR2 is YSLEER in the germline V gene. DNA of the CDR3: TGCGCCAGCAGCCACGGACTCAGTAGCAACAGGGCCGGGGAGCTGTTTTTT. Translated: CASSHGLSSNRAGELFF.

This clone was seen a few times. The rearrangement links TRBV28 to TRBJ2-2; 11 positions match TRBD1. The V and J ends lost 6 bases and 4 bases, in that order; junction bases with no gene match: 1. The germline V gene has CDR1 MDHEN and CDR2 SYDVKM. The CDR3 has 14 residues. CDR3 sequence: CASSGTGGTGELFF. In DNA, the CDR3 is TGTGCCAGCAGCGGGACAGGGGGCACCGGGGAGCTGTTTTTT.

J is TRBJ2-3 and V is TRBV5-6, with D unclear. CDR3 length: 12 residues. Trimming took 5 bases from V and 2 from J, leaving 6 bases between them. Germline CDR1 is SGHDT and CDR2 is YYEEEE. CDR3 DNA: TGTGCCAGCAGTTTTCTCACAGATACGCAGTATTTT. Translation gives CASSFLTDTQYF. Complete variable domain (other parts from reference TRBV5-6 and TRBJ2-3): DAGVTQSPTHLIKTRGQQVTLRCSPKSGHDTVSWYQQALGQGPQFIFQYYEEEERQRGNFPDRFSGHQFPNYSSELNVNALLLGDSALYLCASSFLTDTQYFGPGTRLTVL.